This TCR beta chain was captured by sequencing in a study of early T cells in non-severe SARS-CoV-2 infection. Study information: Sequenced material consisted of bulk RNA (from unsorted whole blood), and chains were unpaired. Study observations and caveats: Matching against VDJdb likely underestimated virus-specific expansions, favoring anti-spike CD8.

Researchers attached unique molecular identifiers to individual cDNA molecules. Each CDR3 protein is one row after TCRdb ran MiXCR on the 5' RACE reads. The sample has more than 25,000 distinct CDR3 sequences; about 4.3% are singletons. Germline CDR1 reads MNHEY; CDR2 reads SVGEGT. The V end was cut by 5 bases, the J end by 5 bases, with 21 bases between. This CDR3 region has 16 residues. At least ten counts were recorded for this clonotype. The antigen remains undetermined. The receptor was isolated from an adult who was a healthcare worker with PCR-confirmed SARS-CoV-2 infection or an uninfected control (not recorded which). This rearrangement joins TRBV6-2 or TRBV6-3 to TRBJ2-5, with D possibly being TRBD2 (5 bases). The material was whole blood, obtained at baseline. The CDR3 reads CASSPPTRFRGETQYF. The CDR3 nucleotides read TGTGCCAGCAGTCCCCCCACTCGGTTCCGCGGGGAGACCCAGTACTTC.